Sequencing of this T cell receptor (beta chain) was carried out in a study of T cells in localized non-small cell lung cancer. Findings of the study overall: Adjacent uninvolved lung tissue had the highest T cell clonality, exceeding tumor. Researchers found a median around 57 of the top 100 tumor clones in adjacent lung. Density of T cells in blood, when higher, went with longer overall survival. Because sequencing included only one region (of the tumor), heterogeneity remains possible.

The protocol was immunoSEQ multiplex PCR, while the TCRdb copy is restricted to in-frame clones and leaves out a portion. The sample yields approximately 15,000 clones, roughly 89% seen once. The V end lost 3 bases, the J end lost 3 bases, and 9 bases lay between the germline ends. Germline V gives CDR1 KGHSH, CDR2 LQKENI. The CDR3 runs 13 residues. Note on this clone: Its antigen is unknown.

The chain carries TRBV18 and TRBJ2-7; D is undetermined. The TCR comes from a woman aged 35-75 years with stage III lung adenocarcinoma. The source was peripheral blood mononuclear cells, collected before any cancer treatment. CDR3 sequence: CASSPTRNYEQYF. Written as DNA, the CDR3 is TGTGCCAGCTCACCTACACGTAACTACGAGCAGTACTTC.